A single count supports the clone carrying this T cell receptor beta chain. In the authors' workflow: Amplifying reference gene primers gave estimates of nucleated cell counts. The assay was immunoSEQ multiplex PCR, and TCRdb's table has in-frame clones only and misses some. V and J calls and clone size come straight from that table; D and trimming were deduced from the DNA. The repertoire consists of about 230,000 clones, with approximately 85% occurring once and the leading ten covering approximately 5.1%. The data originate from a study of blood T cell repertoires in COVID-19. Overall study: Acute-phase and convalescent COVID-19 samples originated in the United States, Italy and Spain. PBMCs, B-cell-depleted T cells, or T cells provided the cDNA or gDNA that made up the material.

CDR1 is KGHDR, CDR2 SFDVKD, per germline. CDR3 length: 16 residues. V was pared by 3 bases and J by 0 bases, with 11 bases between. This chain connects TRBV24-1 to TRBJ2-1; a weak D match, TRBD2 (6 bases). The sequenced sample was peripheral blood. This clonotype originated in a man aged 50 to 60 with COVID-19, enrolled during active disease. CDR3 loop: CATSDNSGNSYNEQFF. The DNA for the CDR3 is TGTGCCACCAGTGATAATAGCGGAAACTCCTACAATGAGCAGTTCTTC.